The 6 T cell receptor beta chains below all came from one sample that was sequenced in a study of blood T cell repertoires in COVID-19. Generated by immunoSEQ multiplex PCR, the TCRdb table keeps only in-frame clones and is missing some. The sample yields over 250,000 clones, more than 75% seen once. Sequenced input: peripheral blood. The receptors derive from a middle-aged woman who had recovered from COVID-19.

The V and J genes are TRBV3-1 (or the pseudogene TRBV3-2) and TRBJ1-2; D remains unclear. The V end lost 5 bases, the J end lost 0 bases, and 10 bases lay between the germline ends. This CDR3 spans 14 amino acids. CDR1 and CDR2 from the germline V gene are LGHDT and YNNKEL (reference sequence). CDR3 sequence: CASSWTGANYGYTF. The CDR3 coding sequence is TGTGCCAGCAGCTGGACGGGAGCTAACTATGGCTACACCTTC.

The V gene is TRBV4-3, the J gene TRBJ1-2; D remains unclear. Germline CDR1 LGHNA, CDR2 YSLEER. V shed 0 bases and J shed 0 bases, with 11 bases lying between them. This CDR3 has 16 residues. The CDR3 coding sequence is TGCGCCAGCAGCCAAGATTTGCAGGCCGCTAACTATGGCTACACCTTC. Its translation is CASSQDLQAANYGYTF.

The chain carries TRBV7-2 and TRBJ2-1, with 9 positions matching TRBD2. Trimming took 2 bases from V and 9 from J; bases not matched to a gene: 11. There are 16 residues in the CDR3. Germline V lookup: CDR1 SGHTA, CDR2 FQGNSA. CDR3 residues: CASSLLAGGWSGEQFF. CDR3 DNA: TGTGCCAGCAGCTTACTCGCGGGAGGGTGGTCGGGTGAGCAGTTCTTC.

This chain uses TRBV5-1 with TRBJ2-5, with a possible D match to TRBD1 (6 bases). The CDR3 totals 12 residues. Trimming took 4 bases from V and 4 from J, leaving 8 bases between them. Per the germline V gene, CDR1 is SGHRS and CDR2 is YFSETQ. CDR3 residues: CASSQDRETQYF. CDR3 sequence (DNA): TGCGCCAGCAGCCAGGACAGAGAGACCCAGTACTTC. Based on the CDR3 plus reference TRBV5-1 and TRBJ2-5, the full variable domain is KAGVTQTPRYLIKTRGQQVTLSCSPISGHRSVSWYQQTPGQGLQFLFEYFSETQRNKGNFPGRFSGRQFSNSRSEMNVSTLELGDSALYLCASSQDRETQYFGPGTRLLVL.

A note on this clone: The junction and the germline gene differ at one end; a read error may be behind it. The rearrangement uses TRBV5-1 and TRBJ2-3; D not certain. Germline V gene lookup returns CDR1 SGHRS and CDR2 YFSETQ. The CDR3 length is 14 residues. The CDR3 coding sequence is TGCGCCAGCAGCGTGGGCCCAAGCACGGATACGCAGTATTTT. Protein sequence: CASSVGPSTDTQYF.

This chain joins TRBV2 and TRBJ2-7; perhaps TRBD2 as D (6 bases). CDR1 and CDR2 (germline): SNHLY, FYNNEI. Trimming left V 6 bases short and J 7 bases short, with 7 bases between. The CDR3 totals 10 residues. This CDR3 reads CASSRGEQYF. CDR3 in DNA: TGTGCCAGCAGCCGGGGGGAGCAGTACTTC.